The clone carrying this TCR beta chain showed up just a few times. Original analysis: Cell counts per sample came from amplifying reference gene primers. Only in-frame clones appear in the TCRdb table, and some are missing; sequencing was by immunoSEQ multiplex PCR. From that table come the V and J calls and clone size; the DNA was used to work out D and trimming. The sample carries hundreds of thousands of clones, 83% recorded once. The CDR3 runs to 12 residues. The germline gives CDR1 LGHDT, CDR2 YNNKEL (reference sequence). The V end lost 0 bases, the J end lost 6 bases, and 6 bases lay between the germline ends. The entry originates in a study of blood T cell repertoires in COVID-19. Everyone who took part was roughly 18 to 95 years old, and they came from 24 US areas.

The chain is built from TRBV3-1 (or the pseudogene TRBV3-2) and TRBJ2-7; D remains ambiguous. The sequencing sample was made of PBMCs or T cells enriched from blood (not recorded which). The clonotype comes from a woman in her fifties or sixties who had been exposed to COVID-19. Here the CDR3 DNA reads TGTGCCAGCAGCCAAGAGGGCCTCGAGCAGTACTTC. It encodes CASSQEGLEQYF.